What follows describes a single T cell receptor beta chain. Sequenced by immunoSEQ multiplex PCR; TCRdb stores in-frame clones only, minus some. This sample carries roughly 100,000 clones, around 90% of them seen once, and the ten largest clones take around 2%. The data were obtained in a study of blood T cell repertoires in COVID-19. Turning to the study itself: COVID-19 samples collected from the United States, Italy and Spain covered acute and convalescent phases. Nucleic acid was either cDNA or gDNA, and it came from T cells, B-cell-depleted T cells, or PBMCs.

The TCR was taken from a man aged 45-60 years with active COVID-19. Sequencing was done on a sample of peripheral blood.

The CDR3 nucleotides are TGTGCCAGCAGTAAAAGGGACAGGGGAGGCTACACCTTC. Translated, it gives CASSKRDRGGYTF. The V gene is TRBV6-5, the J gene TRBJ1-2, with 10 nucleotides matching TRBD1. The trim removed 5 bases at V and 8 bases at J, leaving 5 bases unmatched. The CDR3 spans 13 residues. Germline CDR1 and CDR2: MNHEY and SVGAGI.